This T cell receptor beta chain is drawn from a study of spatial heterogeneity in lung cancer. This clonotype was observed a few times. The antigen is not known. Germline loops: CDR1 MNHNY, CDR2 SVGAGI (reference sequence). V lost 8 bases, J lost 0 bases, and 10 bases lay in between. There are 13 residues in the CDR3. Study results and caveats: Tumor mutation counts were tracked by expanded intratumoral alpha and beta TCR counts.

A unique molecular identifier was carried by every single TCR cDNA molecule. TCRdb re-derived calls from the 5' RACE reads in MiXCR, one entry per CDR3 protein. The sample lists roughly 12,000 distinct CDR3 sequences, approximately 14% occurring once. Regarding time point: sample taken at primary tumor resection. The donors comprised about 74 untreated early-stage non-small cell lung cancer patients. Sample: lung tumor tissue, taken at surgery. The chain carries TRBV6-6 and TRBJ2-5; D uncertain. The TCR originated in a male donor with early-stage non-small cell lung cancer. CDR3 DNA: TGTGCCAGCGAGACCCCGTACCAAGAGACCCAGTACTTC. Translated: CASETPYQETQYF.